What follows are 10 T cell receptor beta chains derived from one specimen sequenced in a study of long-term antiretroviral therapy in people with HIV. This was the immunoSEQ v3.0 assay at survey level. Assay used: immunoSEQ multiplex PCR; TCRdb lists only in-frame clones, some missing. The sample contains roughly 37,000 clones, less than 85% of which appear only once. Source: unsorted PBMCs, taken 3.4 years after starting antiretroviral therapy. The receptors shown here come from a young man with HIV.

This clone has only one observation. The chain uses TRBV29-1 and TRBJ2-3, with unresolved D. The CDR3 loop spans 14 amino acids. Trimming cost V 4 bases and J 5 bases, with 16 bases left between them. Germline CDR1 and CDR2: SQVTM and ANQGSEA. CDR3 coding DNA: TGCAGCGTTGGTGGCAGCTGGGGTGGAGATACGCAGTATTTT. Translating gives CSVGGSWGGDTQYF.

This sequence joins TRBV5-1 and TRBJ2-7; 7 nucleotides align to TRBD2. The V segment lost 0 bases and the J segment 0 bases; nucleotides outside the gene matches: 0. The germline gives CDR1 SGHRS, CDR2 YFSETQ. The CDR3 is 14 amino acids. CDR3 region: CASSLGGSSYEQYF. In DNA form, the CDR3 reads TGCGCCAGCAGCTTGGGCGGGAGCTCCTACGAGCAGTACTTC. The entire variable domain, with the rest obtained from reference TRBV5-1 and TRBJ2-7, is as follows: KAGVTQTPRYLIKTRGQQVTLSCSPISGHRSVSWYQQTPGQGLQFLFEYFSETQRNKGNFPGRFSGRQFSNSRSEMNVSTLELGDSALYLCASSLGGSSYEQYFGPGTRLTVT.

CDR3 loop: CASRLGLAGSYNEQFF. CDR3 DNA: TGTGCCAGCAGACTTGGACTAGCGGGGTCGTACAATGAGCAGTTCTTC. The gene calls are TRBV7-2 and TRBJ2-1, with TRBD2 identical over 12 bases. The CDR3 loop spans 16 amino acids. Per germline, CDR1 SGHTA and CDR2 FQGNSA. The junction had 7 bases not matched to a gene; V was cut back by 6 bases and J by 4 bases.

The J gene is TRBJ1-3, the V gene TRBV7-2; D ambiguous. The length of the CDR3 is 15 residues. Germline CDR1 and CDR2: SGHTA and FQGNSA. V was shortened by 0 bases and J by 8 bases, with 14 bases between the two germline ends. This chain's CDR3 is CASSLAFGQQYTIYF. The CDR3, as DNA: TGTGCCAGCAGCTTAGCATTTGGGCAGCAATACACCATATATTTT.

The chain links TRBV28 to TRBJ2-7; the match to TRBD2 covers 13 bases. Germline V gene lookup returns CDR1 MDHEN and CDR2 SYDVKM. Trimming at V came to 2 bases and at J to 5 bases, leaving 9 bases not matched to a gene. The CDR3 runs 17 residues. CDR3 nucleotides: TGTGCCAGCAGTTTACTCGGACTAGCGGGAGTTTATGACGAGCAGTACTTC. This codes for CASSLLGLAGVYDEQYF.

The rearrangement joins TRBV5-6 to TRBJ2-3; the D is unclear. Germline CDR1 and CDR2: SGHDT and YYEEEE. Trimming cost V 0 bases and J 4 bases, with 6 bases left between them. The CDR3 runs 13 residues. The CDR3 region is CASSLGASDTQYF. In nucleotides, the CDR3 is TGTGCCAGCAGCTTGGGGGCTTCAGATACGCAGTATTTT.

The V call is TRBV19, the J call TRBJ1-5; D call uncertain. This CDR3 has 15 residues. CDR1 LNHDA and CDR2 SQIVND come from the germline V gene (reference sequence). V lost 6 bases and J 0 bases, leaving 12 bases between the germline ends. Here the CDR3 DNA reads TGTGCCAGTAGATCGACACCATTTAGCAATCAGCCCCAGCATTTT. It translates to CASRSTPFSNQPQHF.

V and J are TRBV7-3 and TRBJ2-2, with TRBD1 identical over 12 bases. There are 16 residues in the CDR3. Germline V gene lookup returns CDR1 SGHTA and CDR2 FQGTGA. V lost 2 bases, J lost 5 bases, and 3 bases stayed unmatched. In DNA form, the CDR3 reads TGTGCCAGCAGCTTAGGGGACAGGGGGCGTACCGGGGAGCTGTTTTTT. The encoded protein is CASSLGDRGRTGELFF.

The CDR3 DNA is TGCGCCAGCAGCTTGGGACACGGAGGCACAGATACGCAGTATTTT. It translates to CASSLGHGGTDTQYF. This rearrangement joins TRBV5-1 to TRBJ2-3; unclear D gene. The CDR3 is 15 residues long. Germline values: CDR1 SGHRS, CDR2 YFSETQ. Trimming stripped 0 bases from V and 1 base from J, with 9 bases between.

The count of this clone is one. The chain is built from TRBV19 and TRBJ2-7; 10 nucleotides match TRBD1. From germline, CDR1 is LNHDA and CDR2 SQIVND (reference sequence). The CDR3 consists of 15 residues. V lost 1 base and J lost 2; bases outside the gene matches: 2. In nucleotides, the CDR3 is TGTGCCAGTAGTATAGCCGGACAGGGGGCCTACGAGCAGTACTTC. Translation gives CASSIAGQGAYEQYF. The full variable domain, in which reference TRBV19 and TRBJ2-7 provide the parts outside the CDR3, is DGGITQSPKYLFRKEGQNVTLSCEQNLNHDAMYWYRQDPGQGLRLIYYSQIVNDFQKGDIAEGYSVSREKKESFPLTVTSAQKNPTAFYLCASSIAGQGAYEQYFGPGTRLTVT.